Below are 20 T cell receptor beta chains sequenced from a single sample in a study of blood T cell repertoires in COVID-19. Assay: immunoSEQ multiplex PCR; the TCRdb copy retains only in-frame clones and omits some. The sample has around 130,000 clones; approximately 77% are singletons. Source material: peripheral blood. These receptors all come from an elderly man with acute or convalescent COVID-19.

The chain employs TRBV5-1 and TRBJ2-7; 9 bases map to TRBD1. Trimming at V came to 4 bases and at J to 6 bases, leaving 8 bases not matched to a gene. Per the germline V gene, CDR1 is SGHRS and CDR2 is YFSETQ. The CDR3 is 14 residues long. The CDR3 coding sequence is TGCGCCAGCAGCCTCCGACAGGGGGGTCGCGAGCAGTACTTC. Amino acids: CASSLRQGGREQYF. The full variable domain, its missing parts supplied by reference TRBV5-1 and TRBJ2-7, is KAGVTQTPRYLIKTRGQQVTLSCSPISGHRSVSWYQQTPGQGLQFLFEYFSETQRNKGNFPGRFSGRQFSNSRSEMNVSTLELGDSALYLCASSLRQGGREQYFGPGTRLTVT.

The chain recombines TRBV5-1 with TRBJ2-1, with 7 bases matching TRBD2. In germline, CDR1 is SGHRS, CDR2 YFSETQ. V lost 4 bases to trimming and J lost 8 bases; unmatched junction nucleotides: 9. The CDR3 runs to 14 residues. CDR3: CASSQGLVRDEQFF. In DNA form, the CDR3 reads TGCGCCAGCAGCCAAGGACTAGTAAGGGATGAGCAGTTCTTC.

The chain recombines TRBV27 with TRBJ1-3, with 7 bases matching TRBD1. The trim removed 8 bases at V and 0 bases at J, leaving 7 bases unmatched. CDR1 MNHEY and CDR2 SMNVEV come from the germline V gene (reference sequence). The CDR3 loop spans 15 amino acids. The CDR3 DNA sequence: TGTGCCAGCGGAATGACAGGGAGCTCTGGAAACACCATATATTTT. Protein product: CASGMTGSSGNTIYF.

A few counts support this clone. CDR3 in amino acids: CASSSSLGGEQFF. The CDR3, as DNA: TGTGCCAGTAGTAGTTCTCTCGGGGGTGAGCAGTTCTTC. The chain combines TRBV19 with TRBJ2-1; TRBD2 might be the D (6 bases). Germline CDR1 and CDR2: LNHDA and SQIVND (reference sequence). Trimming removed 4 bases at V and 9 bases at J, with 13 bases between. CDR3 size: 13 residues.

This chain links TRBV19 with TRBJ2-7, with TRBD2 identical over 7 bases. The germline CDR1 and CDR2 sequences are LNHDA and SQIVND (reference sequence). J was trimmed by 6 bases and V by 3 bases; bases with no gene match: 5. This CDR3 has 13 amino acids. The chain's CDR3 is CASSMRGSGEQYF. CDR3 coding DNA: TGTGCCAGTAGTATGCGGGGGAGCGGCGAGCAGTACTTC.

This clone was seen a few times. The chain combines TRBV19 with TRBJ1-6; D is undetermined. The CDR3 loop spans 13 amino acids. Germline CDR1 LNHDA, CDR2 SQIVND (reference sequence). Trimming took 3 bases from V and 8 from J, leaving 8 bases between them. CDR3: CASSIRSDSPLHF. Here the CDR3 DNA reads TGTGCCAGTAGTATCAGGTCCGATTCACCCCTCCACTTT.

The chain couples TRBV7-2 to TRBJ1-5, with D possibly matching TRBD1 (5 bases). The CDR3 covers 14 residues. CDR1 SGHTA and CDR2 FQGNSA come from the germline V gene. Trimming stripped 4 bases from V and 8 bases from J, with 15 bases between. The CDR3 region is CASSSTGGWEPQHF. The CDR3 DNA reads as TGTGCCAGCAGCTCGACCGGGGGATGGGAGCCCCAGCATTTT. Together with reference TRBV7-2 and TRBJ1-5, the CDR3 gives the full variable domain: GAGVSQSPSNKVTEKGKDVELRCDPISGHTALYWYRQSLGQGLEFLIYFQGNSAPDKSGLPSDRFSAERTGGSVSTLTIQRTQQEDSAVYLCASSSTGGWEPQHFGDGTRLSIL.

The genes are TRBV5-1 and TRBJ2-5; 11 nucleotides agree with TRBD2. The CDR3 totals 17 residues. The germline CDR1 and CDR2 sequences are SGHRS and YFSETQ. Trimming removed 4 bases from V and 3 bases from J; junction bases left unmatched: 11. The CDR3 DNA follows: TGCGCCAGCAGCCCAGGGGTAGCGGGGGGGCCCGAAGAGACCCAGTACTTC. It translates to CASSPGVAGGPEETQYF.

The chain uses TRBV3-1 (or the pseudogene TRBV3-2) and TRBJ2-3, with 7 positions matching TRBD2. Germline CDR1 and CDR2: LGHDT and YNNKEL (reference sequence). The CDR3 covers 15 residues. J gave up 2 bases and V 4 bases, and 6 bases lay outside the gene matches. The CDR3 DNA sequence: TGTGCCAGCAGCCCCGGCGGGGGATACACAGATACGCAGTATTTT. The encoded protein is CASSPGGGYTDTQYF.

The genes are TRBV18 and TRBJ2-5; 7 bases fit TRBD1. J was trimmed by 4 bases and V by 3 bases; bases with no gene match: 2. Germline lookup yields CDR1 KGHSH and CDR2 LQKENI. There are 13 residues in the CDR3. The CDR3 DNA sequence: TGTGCCAGCTCACCGACAGGGAGAGAGACCCAGTACTTC. Residues: CASSPTGRETQYF.

Remarks on this clone: Different DNA sequences within this sample yield the same CDR3. The rearrangement joins TRBV14 to TRBJ1-2, with D perhaps TRBD1 (5 bases). This CDR3 is 13 amino acids long. Germline V gene lookup returns CDR1 SGHDN and CDR2 FVKESK. V was trimmed by 4 bases and J by 4 bases, leaving 10 bases between them. CDR3 in amino acids: CASSPGVSYGYTF. CDR3 DNA sequence: TGTGCCAGCAGCCCGGGGGTTAGCTATGGCTACACCTTC.

The genes are TRBV2 and TRBJ1-5; 7 bases align to TRBD1. J lost 6 bases, V lost 5 bases, and 10 bases had no gene match. There are 15 residues in the CDR3. The V gene's germline CDR1 is SNHLY and CDR2 FYNNEI. The CDR3 is CASSRTGESGQPQHF. As DNA, the CDR3 is TGTGCCAGCAGTCGCACAGGGGAGTCGGGTCAGCCCCAGCATTTT. Drawing the rest from reference TRBV2 and TRBJ1-5, the complete variable domain is EPEVTQTPSHQVTQMGQEVILRCVPISNHLYFYWYRQILGQKVEFLVSFYNNEISEKSEIFDDQFSVERPDGSNFTLKIRSTKLEDSAMYFCASSRTGESGQPQHFGDGTRLSIL.

The gene calls are TRBV6-6 and TRBJ2-4; 8 bases are shared with TRBD1. CDR3 size: 20 residues. Germline V gives CDR1 MNHNY, CDR2 SVGAGI (reference sequence). The J segment lost 0 bases and the V segment lost 6 bases, leaving 19 bases of the junction unmatched. This CDR3 is CASSLSSLDRADLAKNIQYF. DNA for the CDR3: TGTGCCAGCAGCCTATCCAGTCTGGACAGGGCGGATCTAGCCAAAAACATTCAGTACTTC.

J is TRBJ2-2 and V is TRBV24-1, with 8 bases aligning to TRBD2. Germline loops: CDR1 KGHDR, CDR2 SFDVKD. V shed 3 bases, J shed 4 bases, and the junction held 6 bases outside the gene matches. This CDR3 has 16 residues. This CDR3 reads CATSDPSGSSTGELFF. The CDR3 DNA sequence: TGTGCCACCAGTGATCCTAGCGGGTCGAGCACCGGGGAGCTGTTTTTT.

This rearrangement joins TRBV19 to TRBJ1-1; no firm D call. Trimming pared 5 bases from V and 1 base from J, leaving 23 bases between. The germline V gene encodes CDR1 LNHDA and CDR2 SQIVND (reference sequence). The CDR3 has 18 residues. DNA for the CDR3: TGTGCCAGTAGTGCCCGGGGTCATCGGATAGACGGGAACACTGAAGCTTTCTTT. As protein: CASSARGHRIDGNTEAFF.

The rearrangement uses TRBV18 and TRBJ2-3, with D tentatively TRBD1 (6 bases). CDR1 KGHSH and CDR2 LQKENI come from the germline V gene. This CDR3 spans 14 amino acids. Trimming took 1 base from V and 5 from J, leaving 10 bases between them. CDR3 bases: TGTGCCAGCTCACCACAAATCAGGGGAGATACGCAGTATTTT. Encoded protein: CASSPQIRGDTQYF.

This clone was found a few times. The rearrangement uses TRBV7-2 and TRBJ2-3; 8 bases match TRBD2. From germline, CDR1 is SGHTA and CDR2 FQGNSA. Losses at the gene ends were 1 base for V and 7 bases for J; bases not matched to a gene: 4. CDR3 length: 14 residues. CDR3 coding DNA: TGTGCCAGCAGCTTAGGAAGCGGGGGTAATACGCAGTATTTT. Translation: CASSLGSGGNTQYF.

This clone has more than one count but fewer than ten. The chain links TRBV7-2 to TRBJ2-7; D is perhaps TRBD2 (6 bases). V lost 3 bases and J 4 bases, leaving 10 bases between the germline ends. Germline CDR1 is SGHTA and CDR2 is FQGNSA. The length of the CDR3 is 13 residues. CDR3 loop: CASSLGAGYEQYF. In DNA form, the CDR3 reads TGTGCCAGCAGCTTGGGTGCGGGATACGAGCAGTACTTC.

This clone appeared a few times. This chain links TRBV28 with TRBJ2-2; tentatively, D is TRBD2 (6 bases). V was cut by 7 bases and J by 1 base, with 10 bases left in between. The CDR3 contains 14 residues. Germline V CDR1 and CDR2: MDHEN, SYDVKM. CDR3 loop: CASMVGGNTGELFF. CDR3 sequence (DNA): TGTGCCAGCATGGTGGGAGGGAACACCGGGGAGCTGTTTTTT. Together with reference TRBV28 and TRBJ2-2, the CDR3 gives the full variable domain: DVKVTQSSRYLVKRTGEKVFLECVQDMDHENMFWYRQDPGLGLRLIYFSYDVKMKEKGDIPEGYSVSREKKERFSLILESASTNQTSMYLCASMVGGNTGELFFGEGSRLTVL.

This chain joins TRBV6-6 and TRBJ1-4; D ambiguous. Germline values: CDR1 MNHNY, CDR2 SVGAGI (reference sequence). V lost 2 bases and J lost 5, with 12 bases in between. The CDR3 consists of 15 residues. CDR3 in amino acids: CASSYRGQENEKLFF. The CDR3, as DNA: TGTGCCAGCAGTTACCGGGGTCAGGAAAATGAAAAACTGTTTTTT.